This T cell receptor (beta chain) is from a study of regulatory T cells in long-lasting Graves disease. The CDR3 length is 14 residues. V was cut by 5 bases and J by 3 bases, with 13 bases left in between. Germline assignment: CDR1 SGHTA and CDR2 FQGNSA. The authors built TCR beta libraries using iRepertoire HTBI primers and Arm-PCR of CDR3 regions. TCRdb reprocessed the multiplex PCR reads via MiXCR and lists one record per CDR3 protein. This sample has almost 350,000 distinct CDR3 sequences, with around 19% found just once. Time point here: persistent/refractory GD, antithyroid drugs over 5 years with positive TRAb. PBMC-extracted RNA yielded the TCR library.

V is TRBV7-2 and J is TRBJ1-1; TRBD1 might be the D (5 bases). Sequenced material: peripheral blood mononuclear cells (PBMCs), taken when the disease was refractory, from a patient treated with antithyroid drugs. This sequence originates from a female donor with Graves disease. DNA for the CDR3: TGTGCCAGCAGCCGAGGGACCTGGGACACTGAAGCTTTCTTT. Amino acid sequence: CASSRGTWDTEAFF.